This note documents a single T cell receptor (beta chain) sequence. Profiled with immunoSEQ multiplex PCR; TCRdb holds only in-frame clones, not every one. This sample has about 150,000 clones; approximately 83% occur once, and the top ten carry about an eighth. The sample is drawn from a study of blood T cell repertoires in COVID-19. V shed 9 bases and J 3 bases; nucleotides not matched to a gene: 11. Per germline, CDR1 LNHDA and CDR2 SQIVND (reference sequence). The length of the CDR3 is 15 residues. The specimen was peripheral blood. The V gene is TRBV19, the J gene TRBJ1-2; 9 positions match TRBD1. This sequence originates from a man between 65 and 79 years old who had recovered from COVID-19. DNA of the CDR3: TGTGCCAGCTGGGACAGGGCCCTCTTGGACTATGGCTACACCTTC. Translation: CASWDRALLDYGYTF.